These T cell receptor beta chains were read from a single sample in a study of cytomegalovirus exposure and HLA in healthy donors. Measured with immunoSEQ multiplex PCR; TCRdb has only the in-frame clones, and not every one. The repertoire holds 140,000 to 150,000 clones, with roughly 70% as singletons. Sequences were obtained from PBMCs. These receptors all stem from a woman in her sixties or seventies in good health and CMV-seropositive. The CDR3 runs from the conserved cysteine through the conserved F or W. A D gene is named only where the DNA matches it firmly. The size field is filled for only some rows; it gives once, few, many or a size class.

CDR3aa | CDR3nt | v_gene | d_gene | abundance | len | j_gene
CASRPTGFGELFF | TGTGCCAGCAGACCCACCGGGTTCGGGGAGCTGTTTTTT | TRBV9 | . | few | 13 | TRBJ2-2
CASSLTPTRSQLAQSSYNEQFF | TGTGCCAGCAGCTTAACCCCCACTAGGAGTCAGCTAGCGCAGAGCTCCTACAATGAGCAGTTCTTC | TRBV7-3 | . | . | 22 | TRBJ2-1
CASSFTGGPGEKLFF | TGTGCCAGCAGCTTCACAGGGGGCCCAGGAGAAAAACTGTTTTTT | TRBV5-4 | TRBD1 | . | 15 | TRBJ1-4
CASSPRDRGQIGQYF | TGTGCCAGTAGTCCCCGGGACAGGGGGCAAATCGGGCAGTACTTC | TRBV19 | TRBD1 | . | 15 | TRBJ2-7
CASRGQGSSNQPQHF | TGTGCCAGCAGGGGACAGGGTTCAAGCAATCAGCCCCAGCATTTT | TRBV28 | TRBD1 | . | 15 | TRBJ1-5
CASSGGDRARDGYTF | TGTGCCAGCAGCGGAGGGGACAGGGCCCGAGATGGCTACACCTTC | TRBV5-4 | TRBD1 | . | 15 | TRBJ1-2
CASSAGQGDIETQYF | TGTGCCAGCAGCGCCGGACAGGGCGATATTGAGACCCAGTACTTC | TRBV9 | TRBD1 | . | 15 | TRBJ2-5
CASSLGGRLAADTQYF | TGCGCCAGCAGCCTAGGGGGGAGACTAGCTGCAGATACGCAGTATTTT | TRBV5-1 | . | few | 16 | TRBJ2-3
CASSWTRGEKLFF | TGTGCCAGTAGTTGGACACGTGGTGAAAAACTGTTTTTT | TRBV19 | . | . | 13 | TRBJ1-4
CAISVPIAGGEQYF | TGTGCCATCAGTGTTCCCATCGCGGGGGGCGAGCAGTACTTC | TRBV10-3 | TRBD2 | . | 14 | TRBJ2-7
CAWTGTAGNTIYF | TGTGCCTGGACCGGGACAGCTGGAAACACCATATATTTT | TRBV30 | TRBD1 | once | 13 | TRBJ1-3
CATSRGTGDGYTF | TGTGCCACCAGCAGGGGGACAGGGGATGGCTACACCTTC | TRBV15 | TRBD1 | . | 13 | TRBJ1-2
CASSLGPPGGSSYEQYF | TGCGCCAGCAGCTTGGGTCCCCCGGGAGGGAGCTCCTACGAGCAGTACTTC | TRBV5-1 | TRBD2 | . | 17 | TRBJ2-7
CASSTSGSRTDTQYF | TGTGCCAGTAGTACCAGCGGGAGCCGGACAGATACGCAGTATTTT | TRBV19 | TRBD2 | . | 15 | TRBJ2-3
CASSSPSGSGETQYF | TGTGCCAGCAGTTCCCCTAGCGGGAGTGGAGAGACCCAGTACTTC | TRBV28 | TRBD2 | . | 15 | TRBJ2-5
CASSNQGYNQPQHF | TGTGCCAGCAGCAACCAGGGATACAATCAGCCCCAGCATTTT | TRBV2 | . | . | 14 | TRBJ1-5
CASSSPAPSSYEQYF | TGTGCCAGCAGTTCACCGGCGCCTAGCTCCTACGAGCAGTACTTC | TRBV28 | . | . | 15 | TRBJ2-7
CASSEATKGGGYQPQHF | TGTGCCAGCAGTGAAGCCACAAAAGGGGGGGGTTATCAGCCCCAGCATTTT | TRBV2 | . | few | 17 | TRBJ1-5
CASSVPLEGHTEAFF | TGCGCCAGCAGCGTCCCGCTGGAGGGCCACACTGAAGCTTTCTTT | TRBV5-1 | . | . | 15 | TRBJ1-1
CSGGEPSNTEAFF | TGCAGCGGAGGTGAGCCGTCGAACACTGAAGCTTTCTTT | TRBV29-1 | . | few | 13 | TRBJ1-1